Given below is one TCR beta chain in context. This sample stems from a study of blood T cell repertoires in COVID-19. The overall study: Specimens from acute and convalescent COVID-19 originated in the United States, Italy and Spain.

The CDR3 is 14 residues long. Trimming at V came to 4 bases and at J to 5 bases, leaving 7 bases not matched to a gene. The germline gives CDR1 KGHSH, CDR2 LQKENI. In the authors' workflow: The assay estimated nucleated cells by amplifying reference gene primers. Repertoires were generated with immunoSEQ multiplex PCR, while TCRdb's copy carries only in-frame clones and drops some. V, J and clone size reflect that table, while D and trimming were determined from the DNA. The sample contains 310,000 or so clones, 87% of which appear only once. Participants came from some 26 US areas, aged about 18 to 89 years.

The material sequenced was PBMCs or T cells enriched from blood (not recorded which). The V call is TRBV18, the J call TRBJ2-7; TRBD1 agrees at 8 bases. The TCR was taken from a woman aged 18-29 years who had recovered from COVID-19. Here the CDR3 DNA reads TGTGCCAGCTCACTCTCGGGACAGGTGCACGAGCAGTACTTC. Protein sequence: CASSLSGQVHEQYF.